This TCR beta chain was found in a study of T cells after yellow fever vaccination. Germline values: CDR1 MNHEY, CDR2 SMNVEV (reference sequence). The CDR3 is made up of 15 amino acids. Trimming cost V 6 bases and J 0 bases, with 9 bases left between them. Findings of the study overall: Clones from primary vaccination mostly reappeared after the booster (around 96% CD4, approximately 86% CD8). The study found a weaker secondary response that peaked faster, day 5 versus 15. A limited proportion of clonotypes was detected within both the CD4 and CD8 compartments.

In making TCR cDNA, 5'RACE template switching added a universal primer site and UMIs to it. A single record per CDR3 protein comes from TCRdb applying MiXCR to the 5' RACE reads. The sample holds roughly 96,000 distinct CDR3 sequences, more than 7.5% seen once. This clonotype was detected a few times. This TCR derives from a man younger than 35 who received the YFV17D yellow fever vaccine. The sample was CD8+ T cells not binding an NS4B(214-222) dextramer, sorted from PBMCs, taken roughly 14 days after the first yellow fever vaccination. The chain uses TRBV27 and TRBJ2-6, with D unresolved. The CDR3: CASSPTSSGANVLTF. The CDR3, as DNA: TGTGCCAGCAGCCCCACGAGCTCTGGGGCCAACGTCCTGACTTTC.